Each of the 19 T cell receptor beta chains below was sequenced from the same sample in a study of breast tumors, draining lymph nodes, adjacent tissues. TCRdb ran MiXCR on the multiplex PCR reads and lists one entry per CDR3 protein. The table lists 150,000 to 200,000 distinct CDR3 sequences, around a third of them singletons. The lymph nodes were axillary draining lymph nodes from breast cancer patients. The specimen sequenced was axillary lymph node tissue. These receptors all stem from a female donor with breast cancer. Some clones in this sample may be carry-over from other donors' samples.

This clonotype showed up many times. This chain uses TRBV7-9 with TRBJ1-2; 12 nucleotides agree with TRBD1. CDR1 is SEHNR and CDR2 is FQNEAQ in the germline V gene (reference sequence). V lost 5 bases to trimming and J lost 8 bases; unmatched junction nucleotides: 3. This CDR3 comprises 13 residues. CDR3 in amino acids: CASSLGQGAGYTF. The CDR3 DNA sequence: TGTGCCAGCAGCCTGGGACAGGGGGCCGGCTACACCTTC.

The V call is TRBV20-1, the J call TRBJ1-5; the D gene is possibly TRBD1 (5 bases). Trimming stripped 5 bases from V and 14 bases from J, with 16 bases between. Germline V lookup: CDR1 DFQATT, CDR2 SNEGSKA (reference sequence). The CDR3 contains 11 residues. The CDR3 bases are TGCAGTGCTGGGACTAGGACCTACGAGCATTTT. Translated, it gives CSAGTRTYEHF.

This clonotype appeared many times. The chain uses TRBV19 and TRBJ2-1, with 9 bases fitting TRBD2. The CDR3 has 15 residues. Germline CDR1 reads LNHDA; CDR2 reads SQIVND (reference sequence). With 3 bases clipped from V and 7 bases from J, the junction kept 7 bases outside the gene matches. The DNA of the CDR3 is TGTGCCAGTAGTATTGCGGCGGGGGGGCCTAATGAGCAGTTCTTC. It specifies CASSIAAGGPNEQFF.

The chain combines TRBV9 with TRBJ1-6; 9 bases are shared with TRBD1. The CDR3 has 17 residues. After removal of 4 bases from V and 3 bases from J, the junction contained 8 bases not matched to a gene. Germline CDR1 and CDR2: SGDLS and YYNGEE. In DNA form, the CDR3 reads TGTGCCAGCAGCCCCGGGTGGGGACAGGGCTATAATTCACCCCTCCACTTT. It yields the protein CASSPGWGQGYNSPLHF.

In the case of this clonotype: This sequence may be a read error, since a much larger clone differs from it by one base. V and J are TRBV6-5 and TRBJ1-5; 8 bases are shared with TRBD1. Per germline, CDR1 MNHEY and CDR2 SVGAGI. The junction had 6 bases not matched to a gene; V was cut back by 5 bases and J by 0 bases. This CDR3 is 16 amino acids long. The CDR3 region has the DNA TGTGCCAGCAGTCCCTACAGGGGGGCTAGCAATCAGCCCCAGCATTTT. Translating gives CASSPYRGASNQPQHF.

This clonotype was seen repeatedly, ten times or more. This chain joins TRBV24-1 and TRBJ2-1, with 10 positions matching TRBD1. The CDR3 loop spans 15 amino acids. Germline loops: CDR1 KGHDR, CDR2 SFDVKD. V trimming: 4 bases; J trimming: 8 bases; junction bases outside the gene matches: 7. DNA of the CDR3: TGTGCCACCAGTGACCGGGGACAGGGGTTGGATGAGCAGTTCTTC. This sequence encodes CATSDRGQGLDEQFF.

Regarding this clonotype: A much larger clone differs from this one at a single base, so this may be a read error. The V call is TRBV19, the J call TRBJ2-5, with 9 bases identical to TRBD2. J lost 7 bases, V lost 7 bases, and 13 bases had no gene match. This CDR3 comprises 15 residues. CDR1 and CDR2 from the germline V gene are LNHDA and SQIVND (reference sequence). CDR3: CASTRSSGSLGTQYF. CDR3 DNA: TGTGCCAGTACTAGGAGTAGCGGGAGTTTAGGGACCCAGTACTTC.

The gene calls are TRBV28 and TRBJ1-2, with D uncertain. With 6 bases removed from V and 0 bases from J, the gap between germline ends came to 14 bases. This CDR3 spans 15 amino acids. Per the germline V gene, CDR1 is MDHEN and CDR2 is SYDVKM. CDR3 amino acids: CASRRPAATNYGYTF. The CDR3 DNA follows: TGTGCCAGCAGACGCCCAGCGGCGACTAACTATGGCTACACCTTC.

The rearrangement links TRBV24-1 to TRBJ2-2; D remains ambiguous. The CDR3 extends over 12 amino acids. Germline V lookup: CDR1 KGHDR, CDR2 SFDVKD. V was trimmed by 2 bases and J by 8 bases, leaving 5 bases between them. CDR3 DNA sequence: TGTGCCACCAGTGATTCGCATGGGGAGCTGTTTTTT. It yields the protein CATSDSHGELFF.

The chain recombines TRBV5-1 with TRBJ2-1, with D maybe TRBD2 (5 bases). The CDR3 extends over 14 amino acids. Trimming left V 2 bases short and J 1 base short, with 7 bases between. CDR1 is SGHRS, CDR2 YFSETQ, per germline. The CDR3 DNA is TGCGCCAGCAGCTTTGGACTTTCCTACAATGAGCAGTTCTTC. Translating it yields CASSFGLSYNEQFF. Variable domain in full (rest from reference TRBV5-1 and TRBJ2-1): KAGVTQTPRYLIKTRGQQVTLSCSPISGHRSVSWYQQTPGQGLQFLFEYFSETQRNKGNFPGRFSGRQFSNSRSEMNVSTLELGDSALYLCASSFGLSYNEQFFGPGTRLTVL.

Concerning this clonotype itself: The final CDR3 position lacks the conserved phenylalanine or tryptophan, pointing to a likely read error. The gene calls are TRBV9 and TRBJ1-6; D remains ambiguous. The germline V gene has CDR1 SGDLS and CDR2 YYNGEE. The CDR3 spans 13 residues. The germline V and J ends were trimmed by 2 bases and 9 bases, with 9 bases remaining between them. CDR3 amino acids: CASSVQTSSPLHS. In DNA, the CDR3 is TGTGCCAGCAGCGTTCAGACTAGTTCACCCCTCCACTCT.

Many counts were recorded for this clonotype. Here the CDR3 reads CAISEPSGELTPNTGELFF. For the CDR3, the DNA is TGTGCCATCAGTGAGCCTAGCGGGGAACTCACGCCGAACACCGGGGAGCTGTTTTTT. The chain has TRBV10-3 and TRBJ2-2, with TRBD2 identical over 9 bases. With V trimmed by 2 bases and J by 0 bases, 10 bases remained unmatched. Germline CDR1 ENHRY, CDR2 SYGVKD. The CDR3 extends over 19 amino acids.

This clonotype has a count of ten or more. The V and J genes are TRBV6-5 and TRBJ1-4, with TRBD1 matching 8 bases. V lost 2 bases to trimming and J lost 3 bases; unmatched junction nucleotides: 2. Germline values: CDR1 MNHEY, CDR2 SVGAGI. The length of the CDR3 is 15 residues. CDR3: CASSYQGAPNEKLFF. CDR3 DNA sequence: TGTGCCAGCAGTTACCAGGGGGCGCCTAATGAAAAACTGTTTTTT.

This clonotype was seen at least ten times. This chain joins TRBV6-1 and TRBJ1-4; 7 nucleotides line up with TRBD1. The germline V gene encodes CDR1 MNHNS and CDR2 SASEGT. The trim removed 7 bases at V and 4 bases at J, leaving 9 bases unmatched. CDR3 length: 15 residues. In DNA form, the CDR3 reads TGTGCCAGCATTCCAAGACAGGGCCGTAATGAAAAACTGTTTTTT. Encoded protein: CASIPRQGRNEKLFF.

This clonotype was seen many times. J is TRBJ2-7 and V is TRBV7-9; D call uncertain. With 4 bases removed from V and 0 bases from J, the gap between germline ends came to 7 bases. The CDR3 is 13 amino acids. From germline, CDR1 is SEHNR and CDR2 FQNEAQ (reference sequence). The CDR3 is CASSSPSSYEQYF. CDR3 sequence (DNA): TGTGCCAGCAGCTCCCCTAGCTCCTACGAGCAGTACTTC.

On this clonotype: Being one base from a much bigger clone, this may be a read error. The CDR3 is CASSVVGQINEQSF. For the CDR3, the DNA is TGTGCCAGCAGCGTAGTAGGACAGATCAATGAGCAGTCCTTC. The J gene is TRBJ2-1, the V gene TRBV9; D is possibly TRBD1 (6 bases). The germline V gene has CDR1 SGDLS and CDR2 YYNGEE. This CDR3 spans 14 amino acids. The entire variable domain, with the rest obtained from reference TRBV9 and TRBJ2-1, is as follows: DSGVTQTPKHLITATGQRVTLRCSPRSGDLSVYWYQQSLDQGLQFLIQYYNGEERAKGNILERFSAQQFPDLHSELNLSSLELGDSALYFCASSVVGQINEQSFGPGTRLTVL.

The sample holds a few counts of this clonotype. The germline gene is not matched at one end of the junction; a read error may be the cause. The chain is built from TRBV7-8 and TRBJ1-1; no definite D call. The germline gives CDR1 SGHVS, CDR2 FQNEAQ. The CDR3 spans 14 residues. This CDR3 is CTSSLASSGTEAFF. As DNA, the CDR3 is TGTACCAGCAGCTTAGCGTCATCGGGCACTGAAGCTTTCTTT.

The J gene is TRBJ2-7, the V gene TRBV20-1, with D possibly being TRBD1 or TRBD2 (5 bases each). Deletions cut 8 bases from V and 2 bases from J, with 22 bases between. The CDR3 runs 15 residues. Germline loops: CDR1 DFQATT, CDR2 SNEGSKA (reference sequence). The CDR3 DNA is TGCAGTTCAGGGAGACCGGACCTAAGCCCCTACGAGCAGTACTTC. It encodes CSSGRPDLSPYEQYF.

This clonotype occurred a few times. The chain employs TRBV6-1 and TRBJ2-1; TRBD2 matches 7 bases. The CDR3 has 15 amino acids. J gave up 1 base and V 0 bases, and 0 bases lay outside the gene matches. The germline gives CDR1 MNHNS, CDR2 SASEGT. The CDR3: CASSEARGSYNEQFF. The CDR3 coding sequence is TGTGCCAGCAGTGAAGCGCGGGGGTCCTACAATGAGCAGTTCTTC.